The rows below give T cell receptor beta chains drawn from one sample of a study of OX40 agonist ivuxolimab in advanced cancers. Measured with immunoSEQ multiplex PCR; TCRdb has only the in-frame clones, and not every one. In the table there are about 64,000 clones, 80% to 90% of which are singletons. Sequencing was performed on CD4+ or CD8+ T cells sorted from blood, taken in a trial of the OX40 agonist ivuxolimab. Source of these receptors: an adult with an advanced solid tumor such as melanoma, head and neck, liver or kidney cancer. The CDR3 runs from the conserved cysteine through the conserved F or W. Fields, in order: J gene, clone size, D gene, V gene, CDR3 DNA, CDR3 protein. The D gene is left open where the match is weak. The size of a clone is reported for some rows only, either as once, few or many, or as a class for expanded clones.

>TRBJ1-6|few|TRBD1|TRBV7-9
TGTGCCAGCAGCCGACAGGGAGAGTCACCCCTCCACTTT
CASSRQGESPLHF
>TRBJ2-3|-|-|TRBV4-2
TGTGCCAGCAGCCAAGGGGCCCTGCTCACAGATACGCAGTATTTT
CASSQGALLTDTQYF
>TRBJ2-2|-|-|TRBV12-5
TGTGCTAGTGCGAAGGGGGAGGGCGGGTTTTTGGAGCTGTTTTTT
CASAKGEGGFLELFF
>TRBJ2-2|-|-|TRBV15
TGTGCCACCTCTGGGCCGAACACCGGGGAGCTGTTTTTT
CATSGPNTGELFF
>TRBJ2-3|-|-|TRBV27
TGTGCCAGCAGTTTTGGTAGCATCAGCACAGATACGCAGTATTTT
CASSFGSISTDTQYF
>TRBJ2-7|-|-|TRBV10-3
TGTGCCATCAGAACTCCCGACGGAAGCTCCTACGAGCAGTACTTC
CAIRTPDGSSYEQYF
>TRBJ2-3|-|TRBD2|TRBV30
TGTGCCTGGAGTCAGGCGGGAGCCCCAGATACGCAGTATTTT
CAWSQAGAPDTQYF
>TRBJ1-1|-|-|TRBV18
TGTGCCAGCTCACCACCATTGAACACTGAAGCTTTCTTT
CASSPPLNTEAFF
>TRBJ2-7|few|TRBD2|TRBV7-2
TGTGCCAGCAGCCGGAGGACTAGCGGAAGCTCCTACGAGCAGTACTTC
CASSRRTSGSSYEQYF
>TRBJ2-7|few|-|TRBV28
TGTGCCAGCAGTCGGCCCGTGAAGTACGAGCAGTACTTC
CASSRPVKYEQYF
>TRBJ1-5|-|-|TRBV19
TGTGCCAGTCAGGGACCGAACATTAATCAGCCCCAGCATTTT
CASQGPNINQPQHF
>TRBJ2-7|-|-|TRBV5-1
TGCGCCAGCAGCATATCGTACAGATACGAGCAGTACTTC
CASSISYRYEQYF
>TRBJ1-2|-|-|TRBV9
TGTGCCAGCAGCGTAGGGCAGGCGTTAAACTATGGCTACACCTTC
CASSVGQALNYGYTF
>TRBJ1-1|-|-|TRBV5-6
TGTGCCAGCAGCCCCAGGCGGGACACTGAAGCTTTCTTT
CASSPRRDTEAFF
>TRBJ2-7|-|TRBD1|TRBV28
TGTGCCAGCAGTTTCCCCTCGGGACAGCTCCGCTACGAGCAGTACTTC
CASSFPSGQLRYEQYF
>TRBJ2-3|-|-|TRBV29-1
TGCAGCGTCCGTGACCCAACAGATACGCAGTATTTT
CSVRDPTDTQYF
>TRBJ1-3|once|-|TRBV6-5
TGTGCCAGCAGAATTACCGGGACCTCTGGAAACACCATATATTTT
CASRITGTSGNTIYF
>TRBJ2-2|once|TRBD1|TRBV5-1
TGCGCCAGCAGCTTTACAGGGGGCGGGAACACCGGGGAGCTGTTTTTT
CASSFTGGGNTGELFF
>TRBJ2-7|few|-|TRBV28
TGTGCCAGCAGTCGGGACGGCTCCTACGAGCAGTACTTC
CASSRDGSYEQYF
>TRBJ2-7|-|-|TRBV11-2
TGTGCCAGCAGCTCCGGACAGCTCTCCTACGAGCAGTACTTC
CASSSGQLSYEQYF
>TRBJ1-1|-|-|TRBV29-1
TGCAGCGCCTCGGGGCATCTGAACACTGAAGCTTTCTTT
CSASGHLNTEAFF
>TRBJ2-1|-|-|TRBV29-1
TGCAGCGTTGACCTTAGAGCTTCCTACAATGAGCAGTTCTTC
CSVDLRASYNEQFF
>TRBJ2-7|-|TRBD1|TRBV18
TGTGCCAGCTCGCCCATTCTCGGGACAGAATCCTACGAGCAGTACTTC
CASSPILGTESYEQYF
>TRBJ2-2|-|TRBD2|TRBV11-3
TGTGCCAGCAGCACGCGGGGGGCCGGGGAGCTGTTTTTT
CASSTRGAGELFF
>TRBJ2-4|once|-|TRBV14
TGTGCCAGCAGCCAAGGGACTAGGGGGCGAGCCAAAAACATTCAGTACTTC
CASSQGTRGRAKNIQYF
>TRBJ1-2|-|-|TRBV28
TGTGCCAGCAGCTACCAGGGGTGGGACTATGGCTACACCTTC
CASSYQGWDYGYTF
>TRBJ1-4|-|-|TRBV7-2
TGTGCCAGCAGCTACCGTCCAGGTGAAAAACTGTTTTTT
CASSYRPGEKLFF
>TRBJ2-3|-|-|TRBV30
TGTGCCTGGAGTGTACTAGGCGGGCCTAGCACAGATACGCAGTATTTT
CAWSVLGGPSTDTQYF
>TRBJ2-7|-|-|TRBV9
TGTGCCAGCAGCCCCGATGGAGGGAGCTCCTACGAGCAGTACTTC
CASSPDGGSSYEQYF
>TRBJ1-5|-|-|TRBV6-6
TGTGCCAGCAGTCACCGGGACATCAATCAGCCCCAGCATTTT
CASSHRDINQPQHF
>TRBJ2-7|-|-|TRBV6-5
TGTGCCAGCGGTCGGGCCGCCTACGAGCAGTACTTC
CASGRAAYEQYF
>TRBJ2-7|-|TRBD1|TRBV2
TGTGCCAGCAGTGCAGGGGGCTACGAGCAGTACTTC
CASSAGGYEQYF
>TRBJ2-3|-|-|TRBV4-2
TGTGCCAGCAGCCAAGAGGGGGCTAGCGGCACAGATACGCAGTATTTT
CASSQEGASGTDTQYF
>TRBJ2-6|-|TRBD1|TRBV2
TGTGCCAGCAGCCGGGACAGGGGGTTAGGGGCCAACGTCCTGACTTTC
CASSRDRGLGANVLTF
>TRBJ2-7|-|-|TRBV7-9
TGTGCCAGCAGCTTAAATACGGGACTGCAGTACTTC
CASSLNTGLQYF
>TRBJ2-7|-|-|TRBV5-1
TGCGCCAGCAGCTTGGAGTCCGGCGTATACGAGCAGTACTTC
CASSLESGVYEQYF
>TRBJ2-2|-|TRBD1|TRBV7-9
TGTGCCAGCAGCGGACAGGGGGCGATATCTAACACCGGGGAGCTGTTTTTT
CASSGQGAISNTGELFF
>TRBJ1-1|once|-|TRBV7-8
TGTGCCAGCAGCTTGACAGGCCCCAACACTGAAGCTTTCTTT
CASSLTGPNTEAFF
>TRBJ1-1|-|TRBD1|TRBV5-1
TGCGCCAGCAGCCCCTCGGGACAGGGGGGAGCTTTCTTT
CASSPSGQGGAFF
>TRBJ2-2|-|-|TRBV19
TGTGCCAGTAGCAAGACAGGTCCAGCCGGGGAGCTGTTTTTT
CASSKTGPAGELFF
>TRBJ2-1|-|TRBD2|TRBV5-1
TGCGCCAGCAGCATTACTAGCGGGATGGGTAATGAGCAGTTCTTC
CASSITSGMGNEQFF
>TRBJ2-5|-|-|TRBV5-4
TGTGCCAGCAGCGGTGGTGGAGAAGGAGAGACCCAGTACTTC
CASSGGGEGETQYF
>TRBJ2-1|-|-|TRBV7-3
TGTGCCAGCAGCCCCTTAGAGGGCAATGAGCAGTTCTTC
CASSPLEGNEQFF
>TRBJ2-5|-|-|TRBV28
TGTGCCAGCAGTTTGCCCGACGTAGAGACCCAGTACTTC
CASSLPDVETQYF
>TRBJ1-4|-|TRBD1|TRBV7-9
TGTGCCAGCAGCTTCGGACAGGGGGCTGATGAAAAACTGTTTTTT
CASSFGQGADEKLFF
>TRBJ1-2|-|-|TRBV7-8
TGTGCCAGCAGCGGGCAGGAGGGCAGGGGACTCTACGGCTACACCTTC
CASSGQEGRGLYGYTF
>TRBJ2-1|-|-|TRBV5-5
TGTGCCAGCAGCTTGGTCCCAGGGGCGAGCTCCTACAATGAGCAGTTCTTC
CASSLVPGASSYNEQFF
>TRBJ2-7|few|-|TRBV23-1
TGCGCCAGCAGTGTCCAGGGCACTCGTGCCGAGCAGTACTTC
CASSVQGTRAEQYF
>TRBJ2-7|-|TRBD2|TRBV28
TGTGCCAGCAGTTTATCTTCCTTTAGCGGGGGACCTTCCTACGAGCAGTACTTC
CASSLSSFSGGPSYEQYF
>TRBJ1-4|-|-|TRBV30
TGTGCCTGGAAGACGGGCACTAATGAAAAACTGTTTTTT
CAWKTGTNEKLFF
>TRBJ1-6|-|-|TRBV7-9
TGTGCCAGCAGCTTAAACACTGGAGGTAATTCACCCCTCCACTTT
CASSLNTGGNSPLHF
>TRBJ2-2|-|-|TRBV7-7
TGTGCTAGCAGCTTAATACCCAACACCGGGGAGCTGTTTTTT
CASSLIPNTGELFF
>TRBJ2-3|-|-|TRBV5-8
TGTGCCAGCAGCTTGGGGGGTTTGGGAGATACGCAGTATTTT
CASSLGGLGDTQYF
>TRBJ1-1|-|-|TRBV5-1
TGCGCCAGCAGCCCCGACAGCCCAAACACTGAAGCTTTCTTT
CASSPDSPNTEAFF
>TRBJ2-7|-|-|TRBV6-5
TGTGCCAGCACCAAAATGGGACGGGACTACGAGCAGTACTTC
CASTKMGRDYEQYF
>TRBJ2-7|-|TRBD1|TRBV28
TGTGCCAGCAGCCCCGGGGGGACAGGGGGCGACGAGCAGTACTTC
CASSPGGTGGDEQYF
>TRBJ2-1|-|-|TRBV18
TGTGCCAGCTCACCCTTAAACTACAATGAGCAGTTCTTC
CASSPLNYNEQFF